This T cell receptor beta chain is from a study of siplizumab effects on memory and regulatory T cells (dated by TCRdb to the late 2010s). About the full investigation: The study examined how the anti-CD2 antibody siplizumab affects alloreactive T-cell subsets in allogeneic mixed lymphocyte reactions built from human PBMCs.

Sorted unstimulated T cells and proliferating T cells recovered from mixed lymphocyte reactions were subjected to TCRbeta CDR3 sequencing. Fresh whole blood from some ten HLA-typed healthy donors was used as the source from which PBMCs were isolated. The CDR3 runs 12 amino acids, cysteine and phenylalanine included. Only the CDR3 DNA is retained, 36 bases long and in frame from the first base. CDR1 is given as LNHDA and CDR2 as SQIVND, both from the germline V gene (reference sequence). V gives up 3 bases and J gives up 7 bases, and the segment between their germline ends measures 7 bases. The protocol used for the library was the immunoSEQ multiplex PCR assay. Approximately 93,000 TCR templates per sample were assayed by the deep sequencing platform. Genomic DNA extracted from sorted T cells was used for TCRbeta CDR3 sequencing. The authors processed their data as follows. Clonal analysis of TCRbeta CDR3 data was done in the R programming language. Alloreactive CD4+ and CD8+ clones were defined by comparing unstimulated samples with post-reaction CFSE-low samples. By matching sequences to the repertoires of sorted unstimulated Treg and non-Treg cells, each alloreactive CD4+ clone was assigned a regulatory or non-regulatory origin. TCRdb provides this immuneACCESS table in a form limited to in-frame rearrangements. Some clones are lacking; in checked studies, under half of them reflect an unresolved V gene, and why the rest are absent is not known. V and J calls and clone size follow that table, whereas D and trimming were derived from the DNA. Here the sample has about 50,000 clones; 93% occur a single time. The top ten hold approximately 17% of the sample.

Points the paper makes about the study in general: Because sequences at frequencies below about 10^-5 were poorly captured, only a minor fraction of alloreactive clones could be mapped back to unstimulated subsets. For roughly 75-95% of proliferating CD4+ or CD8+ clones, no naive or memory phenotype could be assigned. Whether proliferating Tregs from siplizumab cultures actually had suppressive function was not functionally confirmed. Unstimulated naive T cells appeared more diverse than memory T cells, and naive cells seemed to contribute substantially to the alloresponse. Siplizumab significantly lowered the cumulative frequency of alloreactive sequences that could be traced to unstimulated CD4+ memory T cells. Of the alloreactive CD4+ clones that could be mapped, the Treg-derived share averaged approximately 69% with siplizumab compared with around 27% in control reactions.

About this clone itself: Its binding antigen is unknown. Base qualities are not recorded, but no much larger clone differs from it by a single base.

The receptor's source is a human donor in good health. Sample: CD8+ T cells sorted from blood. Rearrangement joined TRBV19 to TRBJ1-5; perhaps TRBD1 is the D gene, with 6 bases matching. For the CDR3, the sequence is CASSIQGQPQHF. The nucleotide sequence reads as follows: TGTGCCAGTAGTATTCAGGGGCAGCCCCAGCATTTT.